Listed below are T cell receptor beta chains from one sample, sequenced in a study of spatial heterogeneity in lung cancer. TCRdb analysed the 5' RACE reads with MiXCR anew, one entry per CDR3 protein. The sample has about 92,000 distinct CDR3 sequences, about 12% seen once. This sample comprised PBMCs, obtained at surgery. The receptor source for this set is a male donor with early-stage non-small cell lung cancer. The CDR3 runs from the conserved cysteine through the conserved F or W. The D gene is left open where the match is weak. Not all rows give a size; the values are once, few, many and, for expanded clones, a class.

J gene | D gene | clone size | CDR3 length | V gene | CDR3 protein
TRBJ2-3 | NA | many | 16 | TRBV14 | CASSQDWGRNPDTQYF
TRBJ2-1 | TRBD1 | NA | 14 | TRBV11-2 | CASSSGQGGNEQFF
TRBJ2-5 | NA | once | 12 | TRBV19 | CASQGIGETQYF
TRBJ2-3 | TRBD2 | once | 16 | TRBV12-3/TRBV12-4 | CASSLPSGDFTDTQYF
TRBJ1-6 | NA | few | 12 | TRBV6-5 | CASSYSEGPLHF
TRBJ2-1 | NA | NA | 13 | TRBV11-2 | CASRVTGFNEQFF
TRBJ1-1 | TRBD1 | NA | 16 | TRBV5-6 | CASSLDRAPENTEAFF
TRBJ2-7 | TRBD1 | NA | 15 | TRBV5-1 | CASSLSGTGRSEQYF
TRBJ2-7 | NA | few | 14 | TRBV5-1 | CASSLPQGNDEQYF
TRBJ2-1 | NA | NA | 15 | TRBV11-2 | CASSLGPDAYNEQFF
TRBJ1-3 | TRBD1 | NA | 15 | TRBV10-2 | CASSPDRASGNTIYF
TRBJ1-5 | NA | few | 13 | TRBV6-2/TRBV6-3 | CASSDRFNQPQHF
TRBJ2-5 | NA | NA | 16 | TRBV3-1 | CASSELNRPIRETQYF
TRBJ1-2 | NA | NA | 16 | TRBV5-1 | CASSPAGPTNNYGYTF
TRBJ1-5 | TRBD1 | few | 18 | TRBV6-6 | CASSRLRDRGERNQPQHF
TRBJ1-6 | TRBD1 | few | 17 | TRBV28 | CASRREAGTGGSSPLHF
TRBJ2-5 | NA | few | 14 | TRBV5-1 | CASSLGQIKETQYF
TRBJ2-7 | TRBD2 | NA | 16 | TRBV25-1 | CASSESYGSGGYEQYF
TRBJ2-7 | NA | NA | 14 | TRBV20-1 | CSASGPALLYEQYF
TRBJ2-7 | TRBD2 | few | 14 | TRBV20-1 | CSASDLAGAYEQYF
TRBJ2-1 | NA | few | 14 | TRBV6-1 | CASSGLTSNNEQFF
TRBJ2-5 | TRBD2 | few | 14 | TRBV9 | CASTSGGGQETQYF
TRBJ2-5 | TRBD2 | few | 13 | TRBV5-1 | CASVRDYEETQYF
TRBJ1-1 | NA | few | 13 | TRBV3-1 | CASSPFPNTEAFF
TRBJ2-5 | TRBD2 | few | 16 | TRBV20-1 | CSASPRTSGSLETQYF
TRBJ1-5 | TRBD1 | NA | 14 | TRBV18 | CASTRDREYQPQHF
TRBJ2-1 | TRBD2 | NA | 13 | TRBV5-6 | CASSYGTSVEQFF
TRBJ2-3 | NA | NA | 19 | TRBV3-2 | CASSQLSGSPLVSTDTQYF
TRBJ2-5 | TRBD2 | NA | 15 | TRBV7-8 | CASSFPGLATETQYF
TRBJ2-1 | TRBD2 | few | 13 | TRBV9 | CASSPSGRNEQFF
TRBJ2-1 | NA | NA | 15 | TRBV28 | CASSLRTFSYNEQFF
TRBJ2-5 | TRBD2 | few | 13 | TRBV29-1 | CSVPAGNQETQYF
TRBJ2-1 | NA | NA | 11 | TRBV29-1 | CSVASSYEQFF
TRBJ1-1 | NA | NA | 14 | TRBV6-1 | CASINDRLNTEAFF
TRBJ1-5 | NA | few | 12 | TRBV28 | CASSFGGAAQHF
TRBJ2-1 | TRBD2 | NA | 13 | TRBV5-4 | CASSLGSGREQFF
TRBJ1-5 | NA | few | 16 | TRBV7-2 | CASSLEGIMSNQPQHF
TRBJ2-3 | NA | many | 15 | TRBV7-9 | CASSYGGPYGDTQYF
TRBJ1-6 | NA | few | 16 | TRBV7-2 | CASSFMGTTYNSPLHF
TRBJ2-1 | NA | few | 14 | TRBV18 | CASSPPSTNNEQFF
TRBJ2-7 | TRBD1 | NA | 14 | TRBV23-1 | CATPRDSRKYEQYF
TRBJ1-2 | NA | many | 13 | TRBV6-5 | CASSPGGDYGYTF
TRBJ1-5 | TRBD1 | NA | 13 | TRBV20-1 | CSAAQGGIQPQHF
TRBJ2-3 | NA | many | 16 | TRBV20-1 | CSAREGRGIRTDTQYF
TRBJ1-2 | NA | many | 16 | TRBV28 | CASSLSGKTIRYGYTF
TRBJ1-4 | TRBD1 | NA | 16 | TRBV9 | CASSVGTGALNEKLFF